Listed here are 16 T cell receptor beta chains from one sample, sequenced in a study of radiotherapy plus CTLA-4 blockade in lung cancer. Profiling relied on immunoSEQ multiplex PCR, and the TCRdb table lists in-frame clones only, not all of them. The table includes fewer than 95,000 clones, around four fifths detected once. This sample comprised peripheral blood, obtained from a patient treated with radiotherapy plus ipilimumab. The receptors derive from a human donor with non-small cell lung cancer who had stable disease on radiotherapy plus ipilimumab.

The rearrangement joins TRBV7-9 to TRBJ1-2, with D possibly being TRBD1 (6 bases). The CDR3 is 15 residues long. V shed 5 bases and J shed 8 bases, with 21 bases lying between them. Looked up from germline, CDR1 is SEHNR and CDR2 is FQNEAQ (reference sequence). The CDR3 region has the DNA TGTGCCAGCAGCCTCAGTGGGGGCGCGCGGGGCGGCTACACCTTC. It translates to CASSLSGGARGGYTF.

The genes are TRBV28 and TRBJ2-7, with D possibly matching TRBD1 (5 bases). Between the trimmed V and J ends, which lost 2 bases and 9 bases, there was a span of 11 bases. This CDR3 region has 12 residues. Germline-derived CDR1 and CDR2 are MDHEN and SYDVKM. Here the CDR3 reads CASSLRGTSQYF. CDR3 DNA: TGTGCCAGCAGTTTAAGGGGTACTTCGCAGTACTTC.

V usage is TRBV7-9 and J usage is TRBJ1-4; maybe TRBD1 (5 bases). Trimming removed 6 bases at V and 2 bases at J, with 10 bases between. The CDR3 sequence is 14 residues long. Per germline, CDR1 SEHNR and CDR2 FQNEAQ (reference sequence). DNA of the CDR3: TGTGCCAGCAGGAGGGGCGGCACTAATGAAAAACTGTTTTTT. Amino acids: CASRRGGTNEKLFF.

This rearrangement joins TRBV28 to TRBJ1-3; TRBD1 aligns across 12 bases. Germline V CDR1 and CDR2: MDHEN, SYDVKM. V shed 6 bases and J 1 base; nucleotides not matched to a gene: 4. The CDR3 is 16 amino acids. DNA of the CDR3: TGTGCCAGCAGCCCGGGACAGGGGGCTTCTGGAAACACCATATATTTT. Translation: CASSPGQGASGNTIYF.

The chain couples TRBV6-5 to TRBJ1-3; D remains ambiguous. V gave up 5 bases and J gave up 4 bases, with 12 bases separating them. Germline V CDR1 and CDR2: MNHEY, SVGAGI. The CDR3 contains 14 residues. The CDR3 DNA sequence: TGTGCCAGCAGTGAAGTAGACGGCGGAAACACCATATATTTT. Its protein is CASSEVDGGNTIYF.

The CDR3 nucleotides read TGTGCCAGTAGCCCGGGACATAGCGCAGAGACCCAGTACTTC. Amino acid sequence: CASSPGHSAETQYF. This sequence joins TRBV19 and TRBJ2-5; the D gene is possibly TRBD1 (6 bases). The CDR3 is 14 amino acids. The germline V gene has CDR1 LNHDA and CDR2 SQIVND (reference sequence). V was cut by 6 bases and J by 4 bases, with 15 bases left in between.

The chain combines TRBV28 with TRBJ1-2, with TRBD1 matching 7 bases. Losses at the gene ends were 3 bases for V and 7 bases for J; bases not matched to a gene: 8. Germline lookup yields CDR1 MDHEN and CDR2 SYDVKM. The CDR3 covers 14 residues. CDR3: CASSFATGAFGYTF. The DNA of the CDR3 is TGTGCCAGCAGTTTCGCCACAGGGGCCTTTGGCTACACCTTC.

This sequence joins TRBV15 and TRBJ2-3; D gene uncertain. The V gene lost 1 base and the J gene lost 2 bases, with 10 bases spanning the gap. Germline values: CDR1 LNHNV, CDR2 YYDKDF (reference sequence). This CDR3 contains 15 residues. CDR3 region: CATSRGTVVTDTQYF. The DNA of the CDR3 is TGTGCCACCAGCAGAGGGACGGTGGTCACAGATACGCAGTATTTT.

This clone has a single count. This chain uses TRBV28 with TRBJ2-7; no firm D call. The CDR3 is 11 residues long. V was shortened by 8 bases and J by 3 bases, with 8 bases between the two germline ends. Germline loops: CDR1 MDHEN, CDR2 SYDVKM. CDR3 amino acids: CASLGNYEQYF. For the CDR3, the DNA is TGTGCCAGCCTCGGAAACTACGAGCAGTACTTC. Using reference TRBV28 and TRBJ2-7 for the parts outside the CDR3, the full variable domain is DVKVTQSSRYLVKRTGEKVFLECVQDMDHENMFWYRQDPGLGLRLIYFSYDVKMKEKGDIPEGYSVSREKKERFSLILESASTNQTSMYLCASLGNYEQYFGPGTRLTVT.

This clone was seen a handful of times. The chain carries TRBV7-9 and TRBJ1-6; 8 bases are shared with TRBD1. V lost 3 bases and J lost 9; bases outside the gene matches: 7. Germline V gene lookup returns CDR1 SEHNR and CDR2 FQNEAQ (reference sequence). The CDR3 sequence is 15 residues long. The CDR3 sequence: CASSFSGTGGSPLHF. The CDR3 bases are TGTGCCAGCAGCTTCTCCGGGACAGGTGGTTCACCCCTCCACTTT.

The chain employs TRBV6-5 and TRBJ1-2; 12 bases are shared with TRBD1. Trimming took 2 bases from V and 8 from J; bases not matched to a gene: 3. Per the germline V gene, CDR1 is MNHEY and CDR2 is SVGAGI. The CDR3 contains 14 residues. The CDR3 here is CASSYQGQGAGYTF. In DNA form, the CDR3 reads TGTGCCAGCAGTTACCAGGGACAGGGGGCGGGCTACACCTTC.

The rearrangement joins TRBV18 to TRBJ1-6; D is possibly TRBD1 (6 bases). V was clipped by 2 bases and J by 5 bases, with 13 bases between them. Per the germline V gene, CDR1 is KGHSH and CDR2 is LQKENI. This CDR3 is 16 amino acids long. As DNA, the CDR3 is TGTGCCAGCTCACCATACCGACAGGATAATAATTCACCCCTCCACTTT. Translated: CASSPYRQDNNSPLHF.

This chain joins TRBV13 and TRBJ1-4; D unresolved. This CDR3 spans 16 amino acids. CDR1 is PRHDT, CDR2 FYEKMQ, per germline (reference sequence). The V gene lost 0 bases and the J gene lost 8 bases, with 16 bases spanning the gap. The CDR3 spells CASSLGGTGFEEKLFF. The CDR3, as DNA: TGTGCCAGCAGCTTAGGGGGCACGGGGTTTGAGGAAAAACTGTTTTTT.

This clone was found once. The chain joins TRBV4-2 to TRBJ2-7, with D maybe TRBD2 (6 bases). Trimming took 1 base from V and 0 from J, leaving 13 bases between them. CDR3 size: 16 residues. From germline, CDR1 is LGHNA and CDR2 YNFKEQ. CDR3 region: CASSQGGSGGSYEQYF. DNA for the CDR3: TGTGCCAGCAGCCAAGGGGGTAGCGGAGGCTCCTACGAGCAGTACTTC.

The V and J genes are TRBV6-1 and TRBJ2-1; D unresolved. Trimming pared 4 bases from V and 0 bases from J, leaving 13 bases between. The CDR3 length is 16 residues. Looked up from germline, CDR1 is MNHNS and CDR2 is SASEGT. The CDR3 is CASSGPPESSYNEQFF. The CDR3 coding sequence is TGTGCCAGCAGTGGACCCCCGGAGAGCTCCTACAATGAGCAGTTCTTC.

This clone was observed a handful of times. CDR3 residues: CASSIDRRLAGGDGMDIQYF. CDR3 bases: TGTGCCAGTAGTATAGATCGTAGGCTAGCGGGAGGAGATGGGATGGACATTCAGTACTTC. V gene TRBV19 combines with J gene TRBJ2-4, with TRBD2 matching 11 bases. In germline, CDR1 is LNHDA, CDR2 SQIVND (reference sequence). CDR3 length: 20 residues. V was pared by 0 bases and J by 8 bases, with 18 bases of the junction left unmatched.